These 21 T cell receptor beta chains share one sample of origin, sequenced in a study of cytomegalovirus exposure and HLA in healthy donors. Both 60 Vbeta primers and 13 Jbeta primers went into the PCR. The protocol was immunoSEQ multiplex PCR, while the TCRdb copy is restricted to in-frame clones and leaves out a portion. The table lists about 140,000 clones, about 74% of them singletons. The sample comprised PBMCs. The receptors were gathered from a woman between 50 and 59 years old in good health and CMV-seronegative.

The chain employs TRBV30 and TRBJ2-3; TRBD2 is a possible D gene (6 bases). Trimming took off 1 base at V and 4 bases at J, with 12 bases between the two ends. The CDR3 is 14 residues long. CDR1 and CDR2 from the germline V gene are GTSNPN and SVGIG (reference sequence). The CDR3 protein is CAWSDGGGADTQYF. For the CDR3, the DNA is TGTGCCTGGAGTGACGGGGGTGGCGCAGATACGCAGTATTTT.

J is TRBJ2-7 and V is TRBV4-3; possible D gene TRBD1, 6 bases. The V and J ends lost 0 bases and 5 bases respectively, with 23 bases between them. The CDR3 is made up of 18 amino acids. The germline V gene has CDR1 LGHNA and CDR2 YSLEER. CDR3 coding DNA: TGCGCCAGCAGCCAAGAATGGAACCCGGGACATGGTTTCCACGAGCAGTACTTC. It encodes CASSQEWNPGHGFHEQYF.

This chain uses TRBV5-1 with TRBJ2-1, with D possibly matching TRBD1 (5 bases). Germline-derived CDR1 and CDR2 are SGHRS and YFSETQ. V was trimmed by 0 bases and J by 4 bases, leaving 17 bases between them. The CDR3 spans 17 residues. The CDR3, as DNA: TGCGCCAGCAGCTTGGGCAGGGTGGTAGGAATATACAATGAGCAGTTCTTC. It encodes CASSLGRVVGIYNEQFF. The full variable domain, completed using reference TRBV5-1 and TRBJ2-1, is KAGVTQTPRYLIKTRGQQVTLSCSPISGHRSVSWYQQTPGQGLQFLFEYFSETQRNKGNFPGRFSGRQFSNSRSEMNVSTLELGDSALYLCASSLGRVVGIYNEQFFGPGTRLTVL.

This clone was detected many times. This chain links TRBV5-4 with TRBJ1-2; a possible D gene is TRBD1 (5 bases). CDR3 size: 14 residues. V was cut by 2 bases and J by 4 bases, with 12 bases left in between. Germline loops: CDR1 SGHNT, CDR2 YYREEE (reference sequence). CDR3 in amino acids: CASSFRGRGYGYTF. CDR3 nucleotides: TGTGCCAGCAGCTTTAGGGGAAGGGGCTATGGCTACACCTTC.

CDR3 loop: CASNIGQAYNEQFF. As DNA, the CDR3 is TGTGCCAGTAATATTGGACAGGCCTACAATGAGCAGTTCTTC. The rearrangement joins TRBV19 to TRBJ2-1; the match to TRBD1 covers 7 bases. This CDR3 has 14 amino acids. Germline V gene data show CDR1 as LNHDA and CDR2 as SQIVND (reference sequence). With V trimmed by 7 bases and J by 2 bases, 5 bases remained unmatched. Full variable domain (missing parts from reference TRBV19 and TRBJ2-1): DGGITQSPKYLFRKEGQNVTLSCEQNLNHDAMYWYRQDPGQGLRLIYYSQIVNDFQKGDIAEGYSVSREKKESFPLTVTSAQKNPTAFYLCASNIGQAYNEQFFGPGTRLTVL.

The chain joins TRBV18 to TRBJ2-1; possibly TRBD2 for D (5 bases). CDR1 and CDR2 (germline): KGHSH, LQKENI. The V end lost 0 bases, the J end lost 6 bases, and 18 bases lay between the germline ends. The CDR3 runs to 17 residues. The CDR3: CASSPPSGSTWANEQFF. Here the CDR3 DNA reads TGTGCCAGCTCACCACCCTCGGGGAGCACCTGGGCCAATGAGCAGTTCTTC.

This sequence joins TRBV30 and TRBJ2-7, with TRBD2 matching over 8 bases. CDR3 length: 15 residues. CDR1 GTSNPN and CDR2 SVGIG come from the germline V gene (reference sequence). J gave up 2 bases and V 6 bases, and 12 bases lay outside the gene matches. The CDR3 loop reads CACSPDGGAPYEQYF. CDR3 nucleotide sequence: TGTGCCTGTTCCCCCGACGGGGGGGCCCCCTACGAGCAGTACTTC.

The rearrangement joins TRBV5-8 to TRBJ1-2; D might be TRBD1 (6 bases). V dropped 5 bases and J dropped 0 bases, with 17 bases sitting between them. Per the germline V gene, CDR1 is SGHTS and CDR2 is YDEGEE. The CDR3 totals 16 residues. The CDR3 DNA reads TGTGCCAGCAGGCTCTCCGGGACAATAGCTAACTATGGCTACACCTTC. Its protein product is CASRLSGTIANYGYTF.

The J gene is TRBJ1-1, the V gene TRBV9, with 7 bases aligning to TRBD1. The CDR3 contains 14 residues. The germline CDR1 and CDR2 sequences are SGDLS and YYNGEE. The J segment lost 2 bases and the V segment lost 1 base, leaving 2 bases of the junction unmatched. The CDR3 loop is CASSVKGANTEAFF. The CDR3 bases are TGTGCCAGCAGCGTAAAGGGGGCAAACACTGAAGCTTTCTTT.

This clone has just one count. The chain recombines TRBV5-4 with TRBJ2-7; possible D gene TRBD2, 7 bases. V lost 0 bases to trimming and J lost 2 bases, with 15 bases between them. Germline V gene lookup returns CDR1 SGHNT and CDR2 YYREEE (reference sequence). The CDR3 has 16 residues. CDR3 sequence reads: CASSLAGGLVTYEQYF. Written as DNA, the CDR3 is TGTGCCAGCAGCTTGGCCGGGGGGCTTGTCACCTACGAGCAGTACTTC. Full variable domain (missing parts from reference TRBV5-4 and TRBJ2-7): ETGVTQSPTHLIKTRGQQVTLRCSSQSGHNTVSWYQQALGQGPQFIFQYYREEENGRGNFPPRFSGLQFPNYSSELNVNALELDDSALYLCASSLAGGLVTYEQYFGPGTRLTVT.

Worth noting for this clone: At the DNA level, this CDR3 is encoded by other sequences in the same sample as well. J is TRBJ2-3 and V is TRBV5-4, with D unresolved. Germline CDR1 reads SGHNT; CDR2 reads YYREEE (reference sequence). The CDR3 covers 13 residues. V was cut by 1 base and J by 3 bases, with 6 bases left in between. As DNA, the CDR3 is TGTGCCAGCAGCTTGCCTGTGACAGATACGCAGTATTTT. Encoded protein: CASSLPVTDTQYF.

V usage is TRBV6-1 and J usage is TRBJ1-4, with D uncertain. Trimming took off 3 bases at V and 5 bases at J, with 22 bases between the two ends. Germline V gene sequence: CDR1 MNHNS, CDR2 SASEGT. The length of the CDR3 is 18 residues. DNA for the CDR3: TGTGCCAGCAGTGACTGTCCAAGTCTCCTAGTCGACAATGAAAAACTGTTTTTT. Its translation: CASSDCPSLLVDNEKLFF.

This rearrangement joins TRBV29-1 to TRBJ2-7, with 8 positions matching TRBD1. Germline CDR1 reads SQVTM; CDR2 reads ANQGSEA. This CDR3 has 15 residues. V was pared by 0 bases and J by 4 bases, with 8 bases of the junction left unmatched. The CDR3 region has the DNA TGCAGCGTTGAAGATTGGCAGGGGGCGCGTTACGAGCAGTACTTC. It specifies CSVEDWQGARYEQYF.

V gene TRBV6-1 combines with J gene TRBJ2-1, with 13 bases identical to TRBD2. The J segment lost 10 bases and the V segment lost 7 bases, leaving 4 bases of the junction unmatched. The V gene's germline CDR1 is MNHNS and CDR2 SASEGT. This CDR3 contains 13 residues. The CDR3 reads CASKGLAGREQFF. Written as DNA, the CDR3 is TGTGCCAGCAAGGGACTAGCGGGGAGGGAGCAGTTCTTC.

Details on this clone: Additional DNA sequences in this sample encode the identical CDR3. J is TRBJ1-1 and V is TRBV7-2, with TRBD1 identical over 11 bases. The length of the CDR3 is 16 residues. CDR1 is SGHTA and CDR2 is FQGNSA in the germline V gene. V shed 3 bases and J 1 base; nucleotides not matched to a gene: 4. CDR3: CASSFGQGARNTEAFF. The CDR3 nucleotides read TGTGCCAGCAGCTTCGGACAGGGGGCGAGGAACACTGAAGCTTTCTTT.

The chain couples TRBV10-3 to TRBJ2-5; 13 bases fit TRBD2. The CDR3 is made up of 15 amino acids. V shed 10 bases, J shed 0 bases, and the junction held 5 bases outside the gene matches. Germline-derived CDR1 and CDR2 are ENHRY and SYGVKD. The chain's CDR3 is CATKTSGGNQETQYF. In nucleotides, the CDR3 is TGTGCCACCAAGACTAGCGGGGGGAACCAAGAGACCCAGTACTTC.

The chain combines TRBV5-4 with TRBJ2-7; TRBD2 is a possible D gene (6 bases). Looked up from germline, CDR1 is SGHNT and CDR2 is YYREEE (reference sequence). The germline V and J ends were trimmed by 4 bases and 5 bases, with 16 bases remaining between them. The CDR3 loop spans 14 amino acids. The CDR3 nucleotides read TGTGCCAGCAGCGCCGGACGGGAGAGGGACGAGCAGTACTTC. Residues: CASSAGRERDEQYF.

This clone turned up a few times. The rearrangement joins TRBV7-3 to TRBJ2-3; no clear D. With 5 bases removed from V and 4 bases from J, the gap between germline ends came to 7 bases. This CDR3 is built from 12 residues. Germline lookup yields CDR1 SGHTA and CDR2 FQGTGA. The CDR3 DNA reads TGTGCCAGCAGCGCCTCGGCAGATACGCAGTATTTT. It is translated as CASSASADTQYF.

This clone was recorded many times. V gene TRBV5-4 combines with J gene TRBJ2-5; 7 nucleotides agree with TRBD1. The CDR3 is 13 amino acids. Germline assignment: CDR1 SGHNT and CDR2 YYREEE (reference sequence). V was pared by 5 bases and J by 3 bases, with 4 bases of the junction left unmatched. CDR3 sequence (DNA): TGTGCCAGCAGATATGACAGGGAAGAGACCCAGTACTTC. Translation: CASRYDREETQYF.

This chain uses TRBV5-1 with TRBJ1-2, with 8 bases that match TRBD1. The CDR3 consists of 15 residues. CDR1 and CDR2 (germline): SGHRS, YFSETQ. V shed 0 bases and J 4 bases; nucleotides not matched to a gene: 5. In nucleotides, the CDR3 is TGCGCCAGCAGCTTGGGACAGGGACAGGTCTATGGCTACACCTTC. This encodes CASSLGQGQVYGYTF.

The chain uses TRBV2 and TRBJ1-5; no reliable D call. The CDR3 has 13 amino acids. Per germline, CDR1 SNHLY and CDR2 FYNNEI. V was clipped by 2 bases and J by 4 bases, with 6 bases between them. Here the CDR3 reads CASSENRNQPQHF. CDR3 coding DNA: TGTGCCAGCAGTGAAAACAGAAATCAGCCCCAGCATTTT.